This passage covers 20 T cell receptor beta chains from one sample sequenced in a study of control samples from healthy donors and cancer patients. Sequenced by immunoSEQ multiplex PCR; TCRdb stores in-frame clones only, minus some. The table has 100,000 to 120,000 clones, roughly four fifths seen once; the top ten hold roughly 13%. The sample was blood. All receptors come from a woman in her 50s in good health.

The chain recombines TRBV7-2 with TRBJ1-2; 7 nucleotides align to TRBD1. The germline gives CDR1 SGHTA, CDR2 FQGNSA. The CDR3 consists of 14 residues. With V trimmed by 5 bases and J by 5 bases, 8 bases remained unmatched. In nucleotides, the CDR3 is TGTGCCAGCAGCACCACCGGGACAGTTTATGGCTACACCTTC. Its translation: CASSTTGTVYGYTF. The full variable domain, its missing parts supplied by reference TRBV7-2 and TRBJ1-2, is GAGVSQSPSNKVTEKGKDVELRCDPISGHTALYWYRQSLGQGLEFLIYFQGNSAPDKSGLPSDRFSAERTGGSVSTLTIQRTQQEDSAVYLCASSTTGTVYGYTFGSGTRLTVV.

The chain joins TRBV5-1 to TRBJ2-5, with TRBD2 matching 12 bases. Unmatched junction bases numbered 6, after V lost 4 bases and J lost 2 bases. The CDR3 is 16 amino acids. CDR1 and CDR2 from the germline V gene are SGHRS and YFSETQ. In nucleotides, the CDR3 is TGCGCCAGCAGCACCGGACTAGCGGGGACTCAAGAGACCCAGTACTTC. It encodes CASSTGLAGTQETQYF.

This sequence joins TRBV6-6 and TRBJ1-5; D is ambiguous. CDR1 MNHNY and CDR2 SVGAGI come from the germline V gene (reference sequence). The CDR3 spans 14 residues. V was shortened by 4 bases and J by 0 bases, with 7 bases between the two germline ends. The CDR3 here is CASSSTNSNQPQHF. The CDR3 nucleotides read TGTGCCAGCAGTTCAACAAATAGCAATCAGCCCCAGCATTTT.

With regard to this clone: Other DNA sequences in the sample encode the same CDR3. CDR3 nucleotide sequence: TGTGCCAGCAGCTTAGTACCGGGGGGCATCGGAAATTCACCCCTCCACTTT. Amino acids: CASSLVPGGIGNSPLHF. The J gene is TRBJ1-6, the V gene TRBV7-2, with a possible D match to TRBD1 (6 bases). Germline V lookup: CDR1 SGHTA, CDR2 FQGNSA. CDR3 length: 17 amino acids. V was shortened by 1 base and J by 7 bases, with 17 bases between the two germline ends.

The genes are TRBV5-4 and TRBJ1-6, with D unresolved. V shed 1 base and J shed 4 bases, with 9 bases lying between them. The germline gives CDR1 SGHNT, CDR2 YYREEE (reference sequence). This CDR3 region has 15 residues. The CDR3 spells CASSLPEIYNSPLHF. CDR3 DNA sequence: TGTGCCAGCAGCTTGCCCGAGATTTATAATTCACCCCTCCACTTT.

On this clone itself: In the same sample, other DNA sequences code for this CDR3. The CDR3 loop is CASSDQRLNTEAFF. DNA of the CDR3: TGTGCCAGCAGTGATCAGAGGCTGAACACTGAAGCTTTCTTT. This sequence joins TRBV6-1 and TRBJ1-1; no clear D gene. Germline-derived CDR1 and CDR2 are MNHNS and SASEGT. The CDR3 length is 14 residues. Trimming took off 3 bases at V and 0 bases at J, with 8 bases between the two ends.

The chain is built from TRBV7-8 and TRBJ1-6, with D perhaps TRBD1 (5 bases). Germline assignment: CDR1 SGHVS and CDR2 FQNEAQ. This CDR3 comprises 13 residues. Trimming left V 2 bases short and J 10 bases short, with 9 bases between. The CDR3 DNA reads TGTGCCAGCAGCTTAACAGGTTCCTCACCCCTCCACTTT. It translates to CASSLTGSSPLHF.

The V and J genes are TRBV28 and TRBJ1-6; 9 positions match TRBD1. Germline lookup yields CDR1 MDHEN and CDR2 SYDVKM. J lost 7 bases, V lost 6 bases, and 7 bases had no gene match. The CDR3 has 15 residues. The CDR3 spells CASRQQGARNSPLHF. The DNA of the CDR3 is TGTGCCAGCAGACAACAGGGGGCGAGAAATTCACCCCTCCACTTT.

The chain employs TRBV7-2 and TRBJ2-2; TRBD1 agrees at 7 bases. Germline CDR1 reads SGHTA; CDR2 reads FQGNSA. J lost 4 bases, V lost 5 bases, and 7 bases had no gene match. The CDR3 has 15 residues. The CDR3 coding sequence is TGTGCCAGCAGCACGACAGGGTTTGGCACCGGGGAGCTGTTTTTT. Translation gives CASSTTGFGTGELFF.

This chain joins TRBV19 and TRBJ2-1; D uncertain. The germline V gene has CDR1 LNHDA and CDR2 SQIVND (reference sequence). The V and J ends lost 2 bases and 7 bases respectively, with 6 bases between them. There are 12 residues in the CDR3. CDR3 sequence reads: CASSITGNEQFF. As DNA, the CDR3 is TGTGCCAGTAGTATAACCGGTAATGAGCAGTTCTTC.

J is TRBJ1-2 and V is TRBV12-3 or TRBV12-4; D is unresolved. The ends were cut back, 6 bases at V and 6 bases at J, with 14 bases in the middle. The CDR3 totals 13 residues. CDR3 nucleotides: TGTGCCAGCAGCGTAAGCGGGGTGGATGGCTACACCTTC. It is translated as CASSVSGVDGYTF.

Comment on this clone: This sample includes further DNA sequences coding for the same CDR3. This sequence joins TRBV7-2 and TRBJ1-4, with D hard to call. V gave up 6 bases and J gave up 0 bases, with 11 bases separating them. This CDR3 has 15 residues. CDR1 and CDR2 from the germline V gene are SGHTA and FQGNSA. The CDR3 reads CASSLGSTTNEKLFF. The CDR3 DNA sequence: TGTGCCAGCAGTTTGGGCTCTACAACTAATGAAAAACTGTTTTTT.

The chain carries TRBV13 and TRBJ1-5, with a possible D match to TRBD1 (5 bases). The germline CDR1 and CDR2 sequences are PRHDT and FYEKMQ (reference sequence). V was trimmed by 5 bases and J by 0 bases, leaving 11 bases between them. The CDR3 is made up of 15 amino acids. CDR3 protein: CASSRRQSSNQPQHF. The CDR3 bases are TGTGCCAGCAGCAGAAGACAGTCTAGCAATCAGCCCCAGCATTTT.

CDR3 nucleotide sequence: TGTGCCACCAGCGGGGGTCTCAACTATGGCTACACCTTC. Translation: CATSGGLNYGYTF. This chain joins TRBV6-5 and TRBJ1-2, with a possible D match to TRBD1 (5 bases). The germline CDR1 and CDR2 sequences are MNHEY and SVGAGI. This CDR3 has 13 residues. V was trimmed by 10 bases and J by 2 bases, leaving 14 bases between them.

V and J are TRBV27 and TRBJ1-2, with 8 bases identical to TRBD1. Trimming removed 4 bases from V and 0 bases from J; junction bases left unmatched: 10. Germline lookup yields CDR1 MNHEY and CDR2 SMNVEV (reference sequence). The CDR3 totals 17 residues. CDR3 protein: CASSSSGTGVANYGYTF. For the CDR3, the DNA is TGTGCCAGCAGTTCCTCCGGGACAGGTGTAGCTAACTATGGCTACACCTTC.

The V and J genes are TRBV28 and TRBJ2-7; the D gene could be TRBD1 or TRBD2 (5 bases each). Germline-derived CDR1 and CDR2 are MDHEN and SYDVKM. The CDR3 is made up of 12 amino acids. The germline V and J ends were trimmed by 7 bases and 6 bases, with 13 bases remaining between them. CDR3 sequence reads: CASTGTSLEQYF. The CDR3 nucleotides are TGTGCCAGCACCGGGACCTCCCTCGAGCAGTACTTC.

This chain connects TRBV6-6 to TRBJ1-4; perhaps TRBD1 as D (5 bases). Trimming left V 6 bases short and J 0 bases short, with 14 bases between. Looked up from germline, CDR1 is MNHNY and CDR2 is SVGAGI (reference sequence). CDR3 size: 16 residues. CDR3 sequence: CASSHAGGATNEKLFF. The CDR3 nucleotides are TGTGCCAGCAGCCACGCGGGAGGGGCAACTAATGAAAAACTGTTTTTT.

This clone showed up just once. The rearrangement uses TRBV19 and TRBJ1-6; the D gene is possibly TRBD1 (5 bases). Trimming took 5 bases from V and 9 from J, leaving 11 bases between them. Looked up from germline, CDR1 is LNHDA and CDR2 is SQIVND (reference sequence). The CDR3 sequence is 13 residues long. The CDR3 loop is CASSSSGPSPLHF. The CDR3 DNA is TGTGCCAGTAGTTCATCAGGGCCTTCACCCCTCCACTTT.

This sequence joins TRBV12-5 and TRBJ2-1, with TRBD1 matching over 7 bases. J gave up 2 bases and V 5 bases, and 6 bases lay outside the gene matches. The CDR3 length is 15 residues. The germline gives CDR1 LGHNT, CDR2 FRNRAP. CDR3 sequence: CASGVGQVTYNEQFF. Here the CDR3 DNA reads TGTGCTAGTGGTGTAGGACAGGTAACCTACAATGAGCAGTTCTTC.

J is TRBJ1-4 and V is TRBV27; TRBD1 might be the D (6 bases). CDR3 length: 15 residues. With 5 bases removed from V and 8 bases from J, the gap between germline ends came to 18 bases. Germline lookup yields CDR1 MNHEY and CDR2 SMNVEV (reference sequence). As DNA, the CDR3 is TGTGCCAGCAGTCGGAAGATACAGGGAAACGAAAAACTGTTTTTT. Its translation: CASSRKIQGNEKLFF.